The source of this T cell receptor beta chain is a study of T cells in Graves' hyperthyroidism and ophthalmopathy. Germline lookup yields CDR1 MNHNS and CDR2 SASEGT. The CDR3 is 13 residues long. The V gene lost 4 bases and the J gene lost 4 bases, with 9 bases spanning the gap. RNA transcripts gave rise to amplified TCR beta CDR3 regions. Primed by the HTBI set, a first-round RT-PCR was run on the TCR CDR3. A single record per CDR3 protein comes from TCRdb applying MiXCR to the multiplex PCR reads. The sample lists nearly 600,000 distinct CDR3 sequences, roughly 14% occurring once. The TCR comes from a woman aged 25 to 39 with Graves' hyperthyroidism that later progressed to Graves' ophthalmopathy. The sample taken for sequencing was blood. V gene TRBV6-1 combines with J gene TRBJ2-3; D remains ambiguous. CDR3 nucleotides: TGTGCCAGCAGTGCCTTAGCTGCAGATACGCAGTATTTT. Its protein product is CASSALAADTQYF.